The entry that follows covers one TCR beta chain sequence. Its target is not known. The sample belongs to a study of T cell responses to AZD1222 COVID-19 vaccine. The CDR3 totals 11 residues. Germline assignment: CDR1 SEHNR and CDR2 FQNEAQ (reference sequence). V dropped 3 bases and J dropped 11 bases, with 7 bases sitting between them. Findings of the study overall: Targets within unmutated variant regions were reportedly found for nearly half of spike-specific TCRs. Spike as a whole was targeted by vaccine-associated CD4 TCRs, dominant at 160-218 and 743-854. Just five or six AZD1222 recipients were seropositive at baseline.

The method was immunoSEQ multiplex PCR; TCRdb's version includes in-frame clones alone and lacks a portion of them. Of 80,000 or so clones listed, roughly 87% are singletons. The chain joins TRBV7-9 to TRBJ1-4; D is ambiguous. This clonotype was obtained from an adult in good health. The specimen was peripheral blood, collected on day 0 of AZD1222 vaccination. The CDR3 region is CASSFSEKLFF. The CDR3 DNA is TGTGCCAGCAGCTTCTCCGAGAAACTGTTTTTT.